This T cell receptor (beta chain) was recovered during a study of cytomegalovirus exposure and HLA in healthy donors. Study findings and constraints: A later analysis linked a missense variant in DCLRE1C to the trimming of TCR beta V and J genes.

The V gene's germline CDR1 is SGHNT and CDR2 YYREEE (reference sequence). Trimming took 4 bases from V and 5 from J; bases not matched to a gene: 9. The CDR3 loop spans 15 amino acids. Turning to this clone: Antigen unknown.

Healthy individuals who donated bone marrow served as the donors. It was with 60 Vbeta and 13 Jbeta primers that the PCR ran. Sequenced by immunoSEQ multiplex PCR; TCRdb stores in-frame clones only, minus some. Here the sample spans about 190,000 clones, over 80% being singletons. The sequenced material came from PBMCs. The chain combines TRBV5-4 with TRBJ2-7; TRBD1 aligns across 10 bases. The receptor was derived from a man under 40 in good health and CMV-seronegative. The CDR3 DNA follows: TGTGCCAGCAGCGGCCGGACAGGGGGAATCCACGAGCAGTACTTC. This codes for CASSGRTGGIHEQYF. Using reference TRBV5-4 and TRBJ2-7 for the parts outside the CDR3, the full variable domain is ETGVTQSPTHLIKTRGQQVTLRCSSQSGHNTVSWYQQALGQGPQFIFQYYREEENGRGNFPPRFSGLQFPNYSSELNVNALELDDSALYLCASSGRTGGIHEQYFGPGTRLTVT.